A single sample is the source of the 20 T cell receptor beta chains below, sequenced in a study of identical twins. TCRdb redid the calling of the 5' RACE reads with MiXCR, one entry per CDR3 protein. The sample lists just over 500,000 distinct CDR3 sequences; approximately 22% were seen once. These sequences were also reported in another study, on T cells expressing NK-cell markers.

The material sequenced was CD4+ T cells sorted from blood. All receptors come from a young woman in good health.

This clonotype came up a few times. The chain carries TRBV20-1 and TRBJ2-7; 11 positions agree with TRBD2. V was pared by 4 bases and J by 6 bases, with 5 bases of the junction left unmatched. The germline V gene has CDR1 DFQATT and CDR2 SNEGSKA (reference sequence). This CDR3 has 13 amino acids. The CDR3 DNA sequence: TGCAGTGCTACACTAGCGGGAGCTGCCGAGCAGTACTTC. Its translation is CSATLAGAAEQYF.

This clonotype was seen only a few times. A read error may account for a junction end that differs from germline. The chain couples TRBV7-9 to TRBJ1-6; 9 bases agree with TRBD1. CDR3 length: 14 residues. Germline loops: CDR1 SEHNR, CDR2 FQNEAQ (reference sequence). The CDR3 DNA reads TGTGCCAGCAGCCGGGACAGGGATAACTCACCCCTCCACTTT. It codes for CASSRDRDNSPLHF.

The V call is TRBV11-2, the J call TRBJ2-1; the D gene is possibly TRBD2 (5 bases). V lost 0 bases and J lost 1, with 16 bases in between. The CDR3 spans 18 residues. The germline V gene has CDR1 SGHAT and CDR2 FQNNGV. In DNA form, the CDR3 reads TGTGCCAGCAGCTTAGATCGTCGGCGGGCTTTGTCCTACAATGAGCAGTTCTTC. It specifies CASSLDRRRALSYNEQFF. The full variable domain, with the rest looked up from reference TRBV11-2 and TRBJ2-1, is EAGVAQSPRYKIIEKRQSVAFWCNPISGHATLYWYQQILGQGPKLLIQFQNNGVVDDSQLPKDRFSAERLKGVDSTLKIQPAKLEDSAVYLCASSLDRRRALSYNEQFFGPGTRLTVL.

This clonotype was seen a handful of times. The chain uses TRBV12-3 or TRBV12-4 and TRBJ2-3; 10 bases are shared with TRBD2. The CDR3 extends over 16 amino acids. The J segment lost 4 bases and the V segment lost 6 bases, leaving 10 bases of the junction unmatched. The CDR3 spells CASRASLAGVADTQYF. The CDR3 DNA is TGTGCCAGCAGGGCATCCCTAGCGGGAGTCGCAGATACGCAGTATTTT.

This clonotype has just a few counts. In DNA, the CDR3 is TGTGCCAGCAGTTCTAACATGGGAGGTCAGCCCCAGCATTTT. Translating it yields CASSSNMGGQPQHF. J is TRBJ1-5 and V is TRBV12-3 or TRBV12-4; D call uncertain. The V end was cut by 4 bases, the J end by 6 bases, with 13 bases between. This CDR3 is built from 14 residues.

This clonotype has only a few counts. The genes are TRBV5-5 and TRBJ1-4, with D hard to call. With 4 bases removed from V and 5 bases from J, the gap between germline ends came to 12 bases. The CDR3 is 14 amino acids. Looked up from germline, CDR1 is SGHKS and CDR2 is YYEKEE (reference sequence). The CDR3 here is CASSVRGWNEKLFF. CDR3 in DNA: TGTGCCAGCAGCGTGAGAGGGTGGAATGAAAAACTGTTTTTT. Combining the CDR3 with reference TRBV5-5 and TRBJ1-4 gives the whole variable domain DAGVTQSPTHLIKTRGQQVTLRCSPISGHKSVSWYQQVLGQGPQFIFQYYEKEERGRGNFPDRFSARQFPNYSSELNVNALLLGDSALYLCASSVRGWNEKLFFGSGTQLSVL.

The chain couples TRBV10-3 to TRBJ1-3; maybe TRBD1 (6 bases). Trimming took off 4 bases at V and 0 bases at J, with 7 bases between the two ends. CDR3 size: 14 residues. CDR1 ENHRY and CDR2 SYGVKD come from the germline V gene. DNA for the CDR3: TGTGCCATCAGTGTGGACAGCTCTGGAAACACCATATATTTT. As protein: CAISVDSSGNTIYF.

This clonotype showed up just a few times. V gene TRBV5-6 combines with J gene TRBJ2-1; a weak D match, TRBD2 (6 bases). Trimming cost V 4 bases and J 8 bases, with 10 bases left between them. This CDR3 is 12 amino acids long. In germline, CDR1 is SGHDT, CDR2 YYEEEE. CDR3 sequence: CASSTWGDEQFF. CDR3 nucleotides: TGTGCCAGCAGCACCTGGGGGGATGAGCAGTTCTTC. The full variable domain, with the rest looked up from reference TRBV5-6 and TRBJ2-1, is DAGVTQSPTHLIKTRGQQVTLRCSPKSGHDTVSWYQQALGQGPQFIFQYYEEEERQRGNFPDRFSGHQFPNYSSELNVNALLLGDSALYLCASSTWGDEQFFGPGTRLTVL.

This clonotype was seen only a few times. V and J are TRBV7-8 and TRBJ2-3, with 7 bases matching TRBD2. The CDR3 loop spans 15 amino acids. Germline V gene sequence: CDR1 SGHVS, CDR2 FQNEAQ. Trimming at V came to 3 bases and at J to 5 bases, leaving 8 bases not matched to a gene. Here the CDR3 reads CASSFREASGDTQYF. The CDR3 coding sequence is TGTGCCAGCAGCTTTCGGGAGGCTAGCGGAGATACGCAGTATTTT.

The chain has TRBV30 and TRBJ1-5; D is ambiguous. There are 13 residues in the CDR3. Trimming removed 0 bases at V and 2 bases at J, with 5 bases between. Germline loops: CDR1 GTSNPN, CDR2 SVGIG (reference sequence). DNA of the CDR3: TGTGCCTGGAGTGTACAAGGCAATCAGCCCCAGCATTTT. It translates to CAWSVQGNQPQHF.

This clonotype occurred many times. This rearrangement joins TRBV12-3 or TRBV12-4 to TRBJ2-1; D uncertain. The CDR3 runs 13 residues. V lost 6 bases and J lost 15, with 21 bases in between. The CDR3 loop reads CASSRDKVDGPFF. The CDR3 region has the DNA TGTGCCAGCAGCCGCGATAAGGTTGACGGTCCGTTCTTC.

Only a few counts were recorded for this clonotype. The CDR3 is CSAGSGTQREQYF. CDR3 bases: TGCAGTGCCGGATCAGGAACCCAACGCGAGCAGTACTTC. The chain employs TRBV20-1 and TRBJ2-7; D is uncertain. The CDR3 contains 13 residues. Trimming left V 6 bases short and J 6 bases short, with 18 bases between. The germline V gene has CDR1 DFQATT and CDR2 SNEGSKA (reference sequence).

This chain joins TRBV20-1 and TRBJ1-4, with D possibly matching TRBD1 (5 bases). Germline V CDR1 and CDR2: DFQATT, SNEGSKA (reference sequence). This CDR3 has 14 residues. The germline V and J ends were trimmed by 7 bases and 7 bases, with 19 bases remaining between them. The chain's CDR3 is CSVFERGFREKLFF. The CDR3 DNA reads as TGCAGTGTCTTCGAGAGGGGTTTTCGTGAAAAACTGTTTTTT.

V gene TRBV27 combines with J gene TRBJ1-2, with D possibly matching TRBD1 (6 bases). The V gene's germline CDR1 is MNHEY and CDR2 SMNVEV (reference sequence). This CDR3 is 13 amino acids long. Trimming shortened V by 8 bases and J by 7 bases, and 17 bases separated the two germline ends. The CDR3 nucleotides are TGTGCCAGCGGGCCAGGGGCGCGGTCTGGCTACACCTTC. Residues: CASGPGARSGYTF.

This clonotype was observed many times. The chain combines TRBV12-3 or TRBV12-4 with TRBJ1-5; D gene ambiguous. The CDR3 is 13 residues long. V was shortened by 1 base and J by 6 bases, with 7 bases between the two germline ends. The CDR3 protein is CASSLGQAQPQHF. CDR3 in DNA: TGTGCCAGCAGTTTAGGACAAGCTCAGCCCCAGCATTTT.

This clonotype came up a few times. The chain carries TRBV20-1 and TRBJ1-5; D ambiguous. V lost 6 bases and J lost 2, with 14 bases in between. In germline, CDR1 is DFQATT, CDR2 SNEGSKA (reference sequence). CDR3 length: 14 residues. The chain's CDR3 is CSAPSDGGNQPQHF. The CDR3 region has the DNA TGCAGTGCCCCGAGCGATGGTGGCAATCAGCCCCAGCATTTT.

The rearrangement joins TRBV6-5 to TRBJ2-7, with TRBD2 matching 10 bases. Looked up from germline, CDR1 is MNHEY and CDR2 is SVGAGI. CDR3 length: 16 amino acids. The J segment lost 2 bases and the V segment lost 4 bases, leaving 8 bases of the junction unmatched. The DNA of the CDR3 is TGTGCCAGCAGTTCGGCTAGCGGGAGTAGGACCTACGAGCAGTACTTC. Protein sequence: CASSSASGSRTYEQYF.

In its sample, this clonotype was seen many times. The rearrangement joins TRBV10-3 to TRBJ2-3; the D gene could be TRBD1 or TRBD2 (6 bases each). This CDR3 spans 12 amino acids. The germline V gene encodes CDR1 ENHRY and CDR2 SYGVKD. V dropped 3 bases and J dropped 8 bases, with 9 bases sitting between them. This chain's CDR3 is CAISDEGGTQYF. In DNA, the CDR3 is TGTGCCATCAGTGATGAGGGGGGTACGCAGTATTTT.

Many counts were recorded for this clonotype. The gene calls are TRBV12-3 or TRBV12-4 and TRBJ2-5; no clear D gene. The ends were cut back, 6 bases at V and 3 bases at J, with 11 bases in the middle. The CDR3 covers 13 residues. CDR3 DNA sequence: TGTGCCAGCAGGCGTAGAAGTGAAGAGACCCAGTACTTC. It specifies CASRRRSEETQYF.

This clonotype has only a few counts. As DNA, the CDR3 is TGCGCCAGCAGCTTGGCTGGAGTTGGACAGGGGGGGGTTGTGGACACTGAAGCTTTCTTT. Amino acids: CASSLAGVGQGGVVDTEAFF. J is TRBJ1-1 and V is TRBV5-1, with 10 bases fitting TRBD1. J was trimmed by 3 bases and V by 0 bases; bases with no gene match: 17. From germline, CDR1 is SGHRS and CDR2 YFSETQ. The CDR3 contains 20 residues.